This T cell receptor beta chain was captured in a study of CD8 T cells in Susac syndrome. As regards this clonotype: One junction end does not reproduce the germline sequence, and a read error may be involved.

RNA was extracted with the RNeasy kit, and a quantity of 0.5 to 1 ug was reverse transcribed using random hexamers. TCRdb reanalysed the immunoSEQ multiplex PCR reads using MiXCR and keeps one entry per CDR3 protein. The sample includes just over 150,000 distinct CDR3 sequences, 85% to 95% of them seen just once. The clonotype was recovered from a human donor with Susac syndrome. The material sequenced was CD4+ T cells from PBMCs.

DNA of the CDR3: TGCGCCAGCAGGTTGGAAGTGAACACCGGGGAGCTGTTTTTT. It translates to CASRLEVNTGELFF. This chain connects TRBV5-1 to TRBJ2-2; no reliable D call. The CDR3 consists of 14 residues. From germline, CDR1 is SGHRS and CDR2 YFSETQ.